This T cell receptor beta chain was found in a study of T-cell memory formation after mild COVID-19. Study results and caveats: A subset of responding clones appeared in pre-infection memory, suggesting cross-reactive memory joined.

In regard to this clonotype: The antigen remains undetermined.

TCRdb re-called the 5' RACE reads with MiXCR, one entry per CDR3 protein. The table records approximately 290,000 distinct CDR3 sequences, 15% to 20% of them present only once. Germline V gene data show CDR1 as SGHRS and CDR2 as YFSETQ. There are 12 residues in the CDR3. The V end was cut by 0 bases, the J end by 9 bases, with 7 bases between. Sequencing was carried out using PBMCs or a T cell subset sorted from them (not recorded which). The chain employs TRBV5-1 and TRBJ2-4, with D unresolved. The receptor was derived from a man aged 18 to 29 who had mild COVID-19 (a few samples of this study predate the infection). Cell type and time point are not known. The CDR3 reads CASSLGVGIQYF. DNA of the CDR3: TGCGCCAGCAGCTTGGGGGTTGGCATTCAGTACTTC.